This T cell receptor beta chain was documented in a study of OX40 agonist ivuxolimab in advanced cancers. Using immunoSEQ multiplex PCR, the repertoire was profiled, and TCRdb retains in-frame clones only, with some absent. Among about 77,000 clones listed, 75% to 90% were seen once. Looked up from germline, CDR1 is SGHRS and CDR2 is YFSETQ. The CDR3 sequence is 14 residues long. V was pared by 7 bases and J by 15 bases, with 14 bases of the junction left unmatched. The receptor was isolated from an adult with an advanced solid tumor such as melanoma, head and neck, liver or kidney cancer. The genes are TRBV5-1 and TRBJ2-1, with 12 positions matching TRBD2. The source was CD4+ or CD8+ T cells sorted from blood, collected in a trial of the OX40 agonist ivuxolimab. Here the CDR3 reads CASVPGLAGESPFF. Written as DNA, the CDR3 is TGCGCCAGCGTACCGGGACTAGCGGGCGAAAGTCCGTTCTTC.